This T cell receptor beta chain derives from a study of T cell repertoires in cytomegalovirus infection. At the level of the study: As its CMV epitopes, the study selected recently identified HLA-C-restricted and well-studied HLA-B-restricted targets. Indicated by public TCR beta signatures were CMV infection and matching HLA type.

Study-wide results and limits: Of the TCR beta families, the public ones yielded a cumulative frequency that identified carriers of CMV plus the relevant HLA.

This clonotype was seen only a few times. The antigen is unknown. Trimming cost V 6 bases and J 0 bases; bases outside gene matches: 5. Germline V CDR1 and CDR2: LNHDA, SQIVND (reference sequence). This CDR3 region has 14 residues. TCRdb passed the reads through MiXCR, listing each CDR3 protein once. The data show roughly 700,000 distinct CDR3 sequences, around a third seen once. The sample here was cultured PBMCs, taken from culture after CMV antigen stimulation. The sequence came from a human donor in good health (CMV status not recorded). Some clones in this sample may be carry-over from other donors' samples. This rearrangement joins TRBV19 to TRBJ2-7; 7 bases map to TRBD1. Here the CDR3 DNA reads TGTGCCAGTAGCTTCGACAGGGTCTCCTACGAGCAGTACTTC. Its translation is CASSFDRVSYEQYF.